The clone carrying this TCR beta chain occurred once. Its antigen is undetermined. Trimming left V 5 bases short and J 7 bases short, with 24 bases between. The CDR3 spans 17 residues. Germline V gene data show CDR1 as MNHEY and CDR2 as SMNVEV (reference sequence). Clones were sequenced by immunoSEQ multiplex PCR, and TCRdb holds only the in-frame ones, with some missing. Here the sample spans about 100,000 clones, 75% to 90% being singletons. These data belong to a study of OX40 agonist ivuxolimab in advanced cancers. Regarding the study as a whole: The authors also found low normalized T-cell clonal expansion in some nonresponders.

The TCR originated in an adult with an advanced solid tumor such as melanoma, head and neck, liver or kidney cancer. Here the sequenced sample was CD4+ or CD8+ T cells sorted from blood, taken in a trial of the OX40 agonist ivuxolimab. This chain uses TRBV27 with TRBJ1-5, with D possibly matching TRBD1 (6 bases). This CDR3 reads CASSRNRGGRGEQPQHF. The CDR3 DNA reads TGTGCCAGCAGTCGGAACCGGGGGGGGCGCGGAGAACAGCCCCAGCATTTT.